This entry is about one T cell receptor beta chain. These data are taken from a study of long-term antiretroviral therapy in people with HIV. Sequencing relied on immunoSEQ assay v3.0, run at survey level. TCRdb keeps only in-frame clones here, not all; method: immunoSEQ multiplex PCR. The sample has over 25,000 clones, 80% to 90% seen once; the top ten hold about 8%. The germline gives CDR1 SGHRS, CDR2 YFSETQ. The CDR3 is made up of 14 amino acids. The V end lost 3 bases, the J end lost 2 bases, and 11 bases lay between the germline ends. The specimen comprised unsorted PBMCs, sampled 3.2 years before starting antiretroviral therapy. The sequence came from a man aged 45-65 years with HIV. The V call is TRBV5-1, the J call TRBJ2-5; perhaps TRBD2 as D (6 bases). The CDR3 region has the DNA TGCGCCAGCAGCTCGGTCGGACTACAAGAGACCCAGTACTTC. Protein product: CASSSVGLQETQYF.